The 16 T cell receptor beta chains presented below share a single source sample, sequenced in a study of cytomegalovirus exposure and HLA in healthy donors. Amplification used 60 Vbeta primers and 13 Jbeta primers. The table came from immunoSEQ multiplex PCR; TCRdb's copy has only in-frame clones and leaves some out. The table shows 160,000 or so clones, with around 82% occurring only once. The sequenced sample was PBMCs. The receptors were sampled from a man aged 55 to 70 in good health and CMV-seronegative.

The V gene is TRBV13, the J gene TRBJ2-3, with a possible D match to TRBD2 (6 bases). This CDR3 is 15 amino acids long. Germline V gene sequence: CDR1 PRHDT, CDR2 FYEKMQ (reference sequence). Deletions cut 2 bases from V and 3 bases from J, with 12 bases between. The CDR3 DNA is TGTGCCAGCAGCTTATTCGGGCTAGCGACAGATACGCAGTATTTT. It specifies CASSLFGLATDTQYF.

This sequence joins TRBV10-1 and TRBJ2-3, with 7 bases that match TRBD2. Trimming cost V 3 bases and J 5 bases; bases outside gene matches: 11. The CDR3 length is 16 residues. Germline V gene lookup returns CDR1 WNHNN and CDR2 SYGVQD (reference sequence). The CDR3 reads CASSEPGQPGGDTQYF. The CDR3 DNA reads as TGCGCCAGCAGTGAACCGGGCCAGCCGGGGGGAGATACGCAGTATTTT.

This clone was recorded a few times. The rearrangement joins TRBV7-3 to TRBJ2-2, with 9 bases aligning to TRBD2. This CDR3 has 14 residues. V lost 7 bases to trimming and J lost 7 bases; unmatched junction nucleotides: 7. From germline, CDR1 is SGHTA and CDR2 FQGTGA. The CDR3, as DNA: TGTGCCAGCACCTGGACTAGCGAACACGGGGAGCTGTTTTTT. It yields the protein CASTWTSEHGELFF. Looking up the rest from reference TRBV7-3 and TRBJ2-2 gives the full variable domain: GAGVSQTPSNKVTEKGKYVELRCDPISGHTALYWYRQSLGQGPEFLIYFQGTGAADDSGLPNDRFFAVRPEGSVSTLKIQRTERGDSAVYLCASTWTSEHGELFFGEGSRLTVL.

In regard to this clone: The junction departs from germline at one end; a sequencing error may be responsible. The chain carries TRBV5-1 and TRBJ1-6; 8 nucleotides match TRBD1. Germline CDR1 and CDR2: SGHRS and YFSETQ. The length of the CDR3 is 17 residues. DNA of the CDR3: TGCGCCAGCAGCTTGCAAGACAGGGGAGCGGGGAATTCACCCCTCAACTTT. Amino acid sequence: CASSLQDRGAGNSPLNF.

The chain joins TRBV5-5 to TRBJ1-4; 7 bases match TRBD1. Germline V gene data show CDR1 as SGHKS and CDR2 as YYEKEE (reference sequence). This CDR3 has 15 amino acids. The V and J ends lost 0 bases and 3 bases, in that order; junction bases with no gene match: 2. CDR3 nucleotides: TGTGCCAGCAGCTTGGACAGGGGTGCTAATGAAAAACTGTTTTTT. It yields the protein CASSLDRGANEKLFF. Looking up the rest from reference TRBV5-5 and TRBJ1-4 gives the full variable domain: DAGVTQSPTHLIKTRGQQVTLRCSPISGHKSVSWYQQVLGQGPQFIFQYYEKEERGRGNFPDRFSARQFPNYSSELNVNALLLGDSALYLCASSLDRGANEKLFFGSGTQLSVL.

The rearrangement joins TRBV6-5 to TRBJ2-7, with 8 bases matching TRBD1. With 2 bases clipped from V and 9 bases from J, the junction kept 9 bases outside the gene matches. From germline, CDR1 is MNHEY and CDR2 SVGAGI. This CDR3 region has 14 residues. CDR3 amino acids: CASSYTGQGQVQYF. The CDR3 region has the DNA TGTGCCAGCAGTTACACCGGACAGGGACAAGTGCAGTACTTC.

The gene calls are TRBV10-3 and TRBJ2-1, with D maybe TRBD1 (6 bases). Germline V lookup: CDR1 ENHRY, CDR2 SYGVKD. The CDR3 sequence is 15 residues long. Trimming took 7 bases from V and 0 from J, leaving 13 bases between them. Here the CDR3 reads CAINTGQSSYNEQFF. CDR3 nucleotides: TGTGCCATCAATACCGGACAGAGCTCCTACAATGAGCAGTTCTTC.

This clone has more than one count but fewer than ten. The CDR3 DNA reads TGTGCCAGCAGCTTAGGACTAGCGGGAATGAACACCGGGGAGCTGTTTTTT. This codes for CASSLGLAGMNTGELFF. The chain couples TRBV7-9 to TRBJ2-2; 11 bases match TRBD2. CDR3 length: 17 residues. Per the germline V gene, CDR1 is SEHNR and CDR2 is FQNEAQ (reference sequence). The V gene end was trimmed by 1 base and the J gene end by 1 base; junction bases not matched to a gene: 2.

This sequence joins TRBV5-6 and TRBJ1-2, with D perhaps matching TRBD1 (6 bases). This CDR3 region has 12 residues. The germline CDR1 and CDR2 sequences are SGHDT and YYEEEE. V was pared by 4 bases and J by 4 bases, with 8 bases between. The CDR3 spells CASSQDSYGYTF. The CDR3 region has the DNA TGTGCCAGCAGCCAGGACAGCTATGGCTACACCTTC.

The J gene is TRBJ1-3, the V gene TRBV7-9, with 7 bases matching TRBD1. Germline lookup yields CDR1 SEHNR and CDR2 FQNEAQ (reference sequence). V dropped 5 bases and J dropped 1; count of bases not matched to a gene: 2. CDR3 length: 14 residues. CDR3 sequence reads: CASSPGGSGNTIYF. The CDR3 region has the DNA TGTGCCAGCAGCCCAGGGGGGTCTGGAAACACCATATATTTT. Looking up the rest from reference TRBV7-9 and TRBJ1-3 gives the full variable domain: DTGVSQNPRHKITKRGQNVTFRCDPISEHNRLYWYRQTLGQGPEFLTYFQNEAQLEKSRLLSDRFSAERPKGSFSTLEIQRTEQGDSAMYLCASSPGGSGNTIYFGEGSWLTVV.

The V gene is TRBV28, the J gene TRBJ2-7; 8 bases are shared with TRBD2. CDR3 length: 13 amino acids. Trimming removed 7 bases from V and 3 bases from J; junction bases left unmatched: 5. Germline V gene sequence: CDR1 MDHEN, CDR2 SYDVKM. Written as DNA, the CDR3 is TGTGCCAGCATTACCGGGACTAGCTACGAGCAGTACTTC. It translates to CASITGTSYEQYF.

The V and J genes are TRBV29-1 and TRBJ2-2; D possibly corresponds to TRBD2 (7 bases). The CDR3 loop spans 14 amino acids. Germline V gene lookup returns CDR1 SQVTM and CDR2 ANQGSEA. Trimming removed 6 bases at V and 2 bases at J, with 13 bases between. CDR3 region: CSVEGDYNTGELFF. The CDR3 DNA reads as TGCAGCGTGGAGGGGGACTACAACACCGGGGAGCTGTTTTTT.

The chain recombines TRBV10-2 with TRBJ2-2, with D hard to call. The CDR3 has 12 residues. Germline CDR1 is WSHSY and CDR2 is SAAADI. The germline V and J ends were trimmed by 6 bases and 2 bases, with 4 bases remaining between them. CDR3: CASSTNTGELFF. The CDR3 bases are TGCGCCAGCAGCACAAACACCGGGGAGCTGTTTTTT.

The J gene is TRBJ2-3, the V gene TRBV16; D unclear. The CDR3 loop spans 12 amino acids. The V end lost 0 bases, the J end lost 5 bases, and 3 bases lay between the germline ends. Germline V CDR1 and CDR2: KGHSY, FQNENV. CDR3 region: CASSQSLDTQYF. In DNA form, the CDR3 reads TGTGCCAGCAGCCAATCACTAGATACGCAGTATTTT.

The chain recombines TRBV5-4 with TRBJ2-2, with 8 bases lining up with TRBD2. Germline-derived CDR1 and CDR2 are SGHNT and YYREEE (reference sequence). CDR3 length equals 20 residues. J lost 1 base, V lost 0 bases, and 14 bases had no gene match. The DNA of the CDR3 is TGTGCCAGCAGCTTGGAAGGCGGGACTAGTGTAACTCTGAACACCGGGGAGCTGTTTTTT. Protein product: CASSLEGGTSVTLNTGELFF.

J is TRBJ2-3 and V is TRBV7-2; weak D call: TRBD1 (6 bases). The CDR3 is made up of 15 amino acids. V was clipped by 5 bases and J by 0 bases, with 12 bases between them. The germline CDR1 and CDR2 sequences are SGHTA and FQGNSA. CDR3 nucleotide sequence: TGTGCCAGCAGCCCACAGGGATCTAGCACAGATACGCAGTATTTT. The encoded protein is CASSPQGSSTDTQYF.